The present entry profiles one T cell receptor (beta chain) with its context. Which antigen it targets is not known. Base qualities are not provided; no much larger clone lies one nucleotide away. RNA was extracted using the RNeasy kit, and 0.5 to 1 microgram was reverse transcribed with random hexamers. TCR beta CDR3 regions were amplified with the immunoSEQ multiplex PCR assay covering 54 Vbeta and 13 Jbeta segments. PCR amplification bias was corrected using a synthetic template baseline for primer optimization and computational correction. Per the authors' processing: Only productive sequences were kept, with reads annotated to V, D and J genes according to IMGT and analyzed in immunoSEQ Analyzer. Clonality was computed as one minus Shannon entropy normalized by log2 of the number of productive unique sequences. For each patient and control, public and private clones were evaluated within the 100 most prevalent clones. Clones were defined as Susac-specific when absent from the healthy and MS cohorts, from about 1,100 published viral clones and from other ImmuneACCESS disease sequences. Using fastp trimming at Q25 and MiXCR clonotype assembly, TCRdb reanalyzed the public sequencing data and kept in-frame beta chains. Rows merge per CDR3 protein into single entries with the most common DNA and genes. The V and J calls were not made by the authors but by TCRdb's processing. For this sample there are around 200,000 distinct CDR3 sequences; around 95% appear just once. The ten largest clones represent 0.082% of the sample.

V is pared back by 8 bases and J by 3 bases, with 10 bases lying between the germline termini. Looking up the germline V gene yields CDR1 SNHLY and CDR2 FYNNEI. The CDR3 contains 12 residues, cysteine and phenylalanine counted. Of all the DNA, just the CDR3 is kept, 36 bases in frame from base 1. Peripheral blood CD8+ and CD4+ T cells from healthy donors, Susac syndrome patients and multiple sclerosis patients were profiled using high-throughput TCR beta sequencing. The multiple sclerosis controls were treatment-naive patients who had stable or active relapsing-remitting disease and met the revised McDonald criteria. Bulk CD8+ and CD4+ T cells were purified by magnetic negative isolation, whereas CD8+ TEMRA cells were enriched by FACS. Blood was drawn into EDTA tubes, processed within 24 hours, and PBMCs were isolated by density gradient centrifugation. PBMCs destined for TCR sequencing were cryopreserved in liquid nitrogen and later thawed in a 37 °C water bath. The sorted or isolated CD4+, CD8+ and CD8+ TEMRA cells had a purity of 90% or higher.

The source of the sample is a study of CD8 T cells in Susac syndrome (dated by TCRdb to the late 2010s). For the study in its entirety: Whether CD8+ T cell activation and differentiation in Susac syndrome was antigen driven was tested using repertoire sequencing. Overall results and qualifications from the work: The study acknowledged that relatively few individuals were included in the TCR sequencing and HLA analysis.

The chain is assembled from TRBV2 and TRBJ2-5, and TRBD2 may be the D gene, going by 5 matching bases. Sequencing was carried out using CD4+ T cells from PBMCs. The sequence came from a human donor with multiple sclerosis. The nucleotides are TGTGCCAGCTCGGAGAGGGAAGAGACCCAGTACTTC. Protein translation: CASSEREETQYF.